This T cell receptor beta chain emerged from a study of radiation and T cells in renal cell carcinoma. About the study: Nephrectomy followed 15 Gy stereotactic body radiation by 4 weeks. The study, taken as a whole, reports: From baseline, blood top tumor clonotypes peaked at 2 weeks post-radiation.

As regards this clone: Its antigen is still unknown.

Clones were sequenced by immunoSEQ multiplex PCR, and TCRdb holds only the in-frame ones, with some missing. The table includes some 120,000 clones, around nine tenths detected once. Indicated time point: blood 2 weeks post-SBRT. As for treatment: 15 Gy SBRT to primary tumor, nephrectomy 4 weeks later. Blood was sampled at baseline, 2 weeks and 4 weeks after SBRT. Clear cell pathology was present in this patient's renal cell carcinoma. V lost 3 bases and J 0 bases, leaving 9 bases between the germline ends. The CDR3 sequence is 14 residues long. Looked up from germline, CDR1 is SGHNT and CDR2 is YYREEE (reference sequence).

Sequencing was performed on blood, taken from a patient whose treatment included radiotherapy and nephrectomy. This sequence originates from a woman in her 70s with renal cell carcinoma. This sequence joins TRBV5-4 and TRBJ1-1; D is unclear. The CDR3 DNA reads TGTGCCAGCAGCTGGGGAGATATGAACACTGAAGCTTTCTTT. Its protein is CASSWGDMNTEAFF.